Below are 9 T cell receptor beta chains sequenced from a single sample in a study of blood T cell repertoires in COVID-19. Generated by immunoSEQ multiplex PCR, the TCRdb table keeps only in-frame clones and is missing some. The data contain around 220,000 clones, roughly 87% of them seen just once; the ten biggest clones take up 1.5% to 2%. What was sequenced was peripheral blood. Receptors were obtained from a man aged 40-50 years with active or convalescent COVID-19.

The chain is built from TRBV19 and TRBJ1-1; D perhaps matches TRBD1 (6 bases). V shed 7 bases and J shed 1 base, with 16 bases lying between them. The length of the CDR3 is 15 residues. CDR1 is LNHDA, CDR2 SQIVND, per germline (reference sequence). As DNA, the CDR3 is TGTGCCAGTACCCCGGGACAAAATTCGAACACTGAAGCTTTCTTT. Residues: CASTPGQNSNTEAFF.

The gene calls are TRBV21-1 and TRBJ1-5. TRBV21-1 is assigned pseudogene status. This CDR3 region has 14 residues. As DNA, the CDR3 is TGTGCCAGCAGAGCGGGGGGCTACAATCAGCCCCAGCATTTT. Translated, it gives CASRAGGYNQPQHF.

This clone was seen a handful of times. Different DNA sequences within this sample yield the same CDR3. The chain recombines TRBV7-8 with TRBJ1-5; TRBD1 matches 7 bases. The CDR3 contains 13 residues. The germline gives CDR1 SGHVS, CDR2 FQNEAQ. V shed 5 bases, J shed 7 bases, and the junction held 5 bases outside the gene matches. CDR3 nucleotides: TGTGCCAGCAGCCCAGGGGGTCGGCAGCCCCAGCATTTT. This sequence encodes CASSPGGRQPQHF.

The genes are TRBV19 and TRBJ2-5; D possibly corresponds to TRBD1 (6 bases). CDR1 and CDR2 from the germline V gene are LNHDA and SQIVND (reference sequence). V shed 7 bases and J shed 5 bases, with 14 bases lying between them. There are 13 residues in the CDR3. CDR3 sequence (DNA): TGTGCCAGTACAATGGGCAGGGGCGAGACCCAGTACTTC. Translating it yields CASTMGRGETQYF. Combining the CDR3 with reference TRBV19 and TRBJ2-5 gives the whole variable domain DGGITQSPKYLFRKEGQNVTLSCEQNLNHDAMYWYRQDPGQGLRLIYYSQIVNDFQKGDIAEGYSVSREKKESFPLTVTSAQKNPTAFYLCASTMGRGETQYFGPGTRLLVL.

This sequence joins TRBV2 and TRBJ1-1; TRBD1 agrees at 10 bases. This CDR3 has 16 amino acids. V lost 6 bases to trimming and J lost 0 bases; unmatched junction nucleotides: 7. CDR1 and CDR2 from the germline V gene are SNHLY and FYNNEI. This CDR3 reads CASRGGTGDMNTEAFF. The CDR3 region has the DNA TGTGCCAGCAGGGGCGGGACAGGGGACATGAACACTGAAGCTTTCTTT.

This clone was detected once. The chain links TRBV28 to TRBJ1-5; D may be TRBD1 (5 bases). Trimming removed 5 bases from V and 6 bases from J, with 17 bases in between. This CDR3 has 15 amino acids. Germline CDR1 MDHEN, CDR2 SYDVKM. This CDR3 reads CASSPGGLGGQPQHF. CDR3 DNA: TGTGCCAGCAGTCCGGGGGGACTAGGAGGTCAGCCCCAGCATTTT.

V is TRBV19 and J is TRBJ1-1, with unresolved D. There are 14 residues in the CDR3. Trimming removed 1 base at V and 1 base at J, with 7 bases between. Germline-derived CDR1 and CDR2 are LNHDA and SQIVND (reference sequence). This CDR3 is CASSIGATNTEAFF. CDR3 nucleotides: TGTGCCAGTAGTATAGGAGCTACGAACACTGAAGCTTTCTTT.

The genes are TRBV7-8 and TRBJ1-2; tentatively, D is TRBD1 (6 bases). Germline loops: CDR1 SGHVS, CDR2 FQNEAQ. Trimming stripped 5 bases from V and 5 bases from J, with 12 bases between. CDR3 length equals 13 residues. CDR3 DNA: TGTGCCAGCAGCGCACAGGGAAGGTATGGCTACACCTTC. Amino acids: CASSAQGRYGYTF.

The CDR3 coding sequence is TGTGCCAGTAGTATCTTGTCGGCAGGGAATGAAAAACTGTTTTTT. This gives the protein CASSILSAGNEKLFF. The rearrangement joins TRBV19 to TRBJ1-4, with a tentative D call TRBD1 (5 bases). The V end lost 3 bases, the J end lost 5 bases, and 13 bases lay between the germline ends. Germline V CDR1 and CDR2: LNHDA, SQIVND (reference sequence). This CDR3 comprises 15 residues.